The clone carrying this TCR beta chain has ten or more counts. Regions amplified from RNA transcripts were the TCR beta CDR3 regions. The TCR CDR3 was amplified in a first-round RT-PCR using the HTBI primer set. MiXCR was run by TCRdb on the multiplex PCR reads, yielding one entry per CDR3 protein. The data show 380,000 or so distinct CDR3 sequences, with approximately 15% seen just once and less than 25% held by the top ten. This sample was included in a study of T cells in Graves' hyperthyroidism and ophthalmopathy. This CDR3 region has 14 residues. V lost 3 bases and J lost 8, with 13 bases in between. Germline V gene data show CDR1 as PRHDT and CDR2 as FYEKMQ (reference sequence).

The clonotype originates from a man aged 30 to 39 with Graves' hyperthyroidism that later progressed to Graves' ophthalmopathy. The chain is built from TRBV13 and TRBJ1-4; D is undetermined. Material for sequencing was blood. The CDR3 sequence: CASSFTYQEEKLFF. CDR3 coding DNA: TGTGCCAGCAGCTTCACCTATCAAGAAGAAAAACTGTTTTTT.